Presented here are 14 T cell receptor beta chains from one specimen sequenced in a study of cytomegalovirus exposure and HLA in healthy donors. Amplification used 60 Vbeta primers and 13 Jbeta primers. The method was immunoSEQ multiplex PCR; TCRdb's version includes in-frame clones alone and lacks a portion of them. The sample has 45,000 to 50,000 clones; the top ten hold 17%. Material: PBMCs. These receptors were collected from a male donor in good health and CMV-seronegative.

The V call is TRBV19, the J call TRBJ1-1; no clear D gene. The V and J ends lost 4 bases and 1 base respectively, with 19 bases between them. Germline-derived CDR1 and CDR2 are LNHDA and SQIVND (reference sequence). This CDR3 has 17 amino acids. CDR3 loop: CASSTNGPMSGNTEAFF. For the CDR3, the DNA is TGTGCCAGTAGTACAAACGGCCCAATGTCGGGGAACACTGAAGCTTTCTTT.

V usage is TRBV30 and J usage is TRBJ2-3, with D tentatively TRBD1 (6 bases). CDR3 length equals 15 residues. V was pared by 3 bases and J by 3 bases, with 16 bases between. Germline CDR1 and CDR2: GTSNPN and SVGIG (reference sequence). The CDR3 DNA reads TGTGCCTGGAGGAAAACCTTAACAGGGACAGATACGCAGTATTTT. Translating gives CAWRKTLTGTDTQYF.

The chain uses TRBV30 and TRBJ1-1, with 8 bases identical to TRBD1. Germline CDR1 reads GTSNPN; CDR2 reads SVGIG (reference sequence). Trimming removed 2 bases from V and 6 bases from J; junction bases left unmatched: 20. The CDR3 consists of 18 residues. CDR3 residues: CAWSRGQGRGGEYAEAFF. As DNA, the CDR3 is TGTGCCTGGAGTCGAGGACAGGGCCGAGGAGGGGAGTACGCTGAAGCTTTCTTT.

The chain joins TRBV29-1 to TRBJ1-2; 7 bases line up with TRBD1. J was trimmed by 2 bases and V by 7 bases; bases with no gene match: 7. The germline V gene encodes CDR1 SQVTM and CDR2 ANQGSEA. The CDR3 extends over 13 amino acids. The CDR3 region has the DNA TGCAGCGCTGTCGGGACAGAAAACTATGGCTACACCTTC. Translating gives CSAVGTENYGYTF. Together with reference TRBV29-1 and TRBJ1-2, the CDR3 gives the full variable domain: SAVISQKPSRDICQRGTSLTIQCQVDSQVTMMFWYRQQPGQSLTLIATANQGSEATYESGFVIDKFPISRPNLTFSTLTVSNMSPEDSSIYLCSAVGTENYGYTFGSGTRLTVV.

The J gene is TRBJ2-7, the V gene TRBV6-5; TRBD1 matches 7 bases. The CDR3 is 14 residues long. CDR1 and CDR2 from the germline V gene are MNHEY and SVGAGI. J lost 3 bases, V lost 10 bases, and 12 bases had no gene match. The CDR3 DNA reads TGTGCCACTAGGGGGCGTCGGCCCCGCTACGAGCAGTACTTC. It codes for CATRGRRPRYEQYF.

This chain connects TRBV13 to TRBJ2-3; D gene unclear. The CDR3 totals 15 residues. V shed 3 bases and J shed 0 bases, with 10 bases lying between them. Germline CDR1 and CDR2: PRHDT and FYEKMQ (reference sequence). The CDR3 nucleotides are TGTGCCAGCAGCTTGACGGGTAGTAGCACAGATACGCAGTATTTT. Translation gives CASSLTGSSTDTQYF. The whole variable domain, remainder taken from reference TRBV13 and TRBJ2-3, is AAGVIQSPRHLIKEKRETATLKCYPIPRHDTVYWYQQGPGQDPQFLISFYEKMQSDKGSIPDRFSAQQFSDYHSELNMSSLELGDSALYFCASSLTGSSTDTQYFGPGTRLTVL.

V is TRBV4-2 and J is TRBJ2-2, with 11 nucleotides matching TRBD2. CDR1 is LGHNA and CDR2 is YNFKEQ in the germline V gene. Losses at the gene ends were 0 bases for V and 2 bases for J; bases not matched to a gene: 5. This CDR3 is built from 18 residues. This CDR3 reads CASSQDPSGGFNTGELFF. The CDR3 nucleotides are TGTGCCAGCAGCCAAGATCCTAGCGGGGGGTTTAACACCGGGGAGCTGTTTTTT.

The rearrangement uses TRBV30 and TRBJ1-1; a weak D match, TRBD1 (5 bases). V lost 7 bases and J lost 5, with 17 bases in between. The CDR3 contains 13 residues. CDR1 and CDR2 from the germline V gene are GTSNPN and SVGIG (reference sequence). The CDR3 DNA is TGTGCCTCACTTCAACCGGGGGGGACTGAAGCTTTCTTT. Its translation is CASLQPGGTEAFF.

The chain recombines TRBV11-2 with TRBJ1-4, with TRBD1 matching 9 bases. The CDR3 has 17 residues. Germline assignment: CDR1 SGHAT and CDR2 FQNNGV. The V gene end was trimmed by 7 bases and the J gene end by 0 bases; junction bases not matched to a gene: 9. CDR3 protein: CASTLGTGHATNEKLFF. CDR3 coding DNA: TGTGCCAGCACCTTGGGGACAGGGCACGCAACTAATGAAAAACTGTTTTTT.

The chain combines TRBV7-3 with TRBJ2-1; tentative D call: TRBD1 (5 bases). The CDR3 sequence is 14 residues long. V was clipped by 1 base and J by 8 bases, with 12 bases between them. Germline CDR1 SGHTA, CDR2 FQGTGA. This chain's CDR3 is CASSLRQGGDEQFF. CDR3 bases: TGTGCCAGCAGCTTAAGGCAGGGCGGCGATGAGCAGTTCTTC. Full variable domain (outside the CDR3, taken from reference TRBV7-3 and TRBJ2-1): GAGVSQTPSNKVTEKGKYVELRCDPISGHTALYWYRQSLGQGPEFLIYFQGTGAADDSGLPNDRFFAVRPEGSVSTLKIQRTERGDSAVYLCASSLRQGGDEQFFGPGTRLTVL.

The rearrangement uses TRBV4-1 and TRBJ1-2; a weak D match, TRBD1 (5 bases). The germline V gene has CDR1 MGHRA and CDR2 YSYEKL. The CDR3 length is 16 residues. V was clipped by 5 bases and J by 1 base, with 17 bases between them. CDR3 DNA sequence: TGCGCCAGCAGCTTAGAGGCGCAGGGCGGTAACTATGGCTACACCTTC. Translating gives CASSLEAQGGNYGYTF.

This rearrangement joins TRBV30 to TRBJ1-2; D perhaps matches TRBD1 (5 bases). CDR3 length equals 13 residues. Germline V gene sequence: CDR1 GTSNPN, CDR2 SVGIG (reference sequence). V lost 0 bases and J lost 4, with 9 bases in between. Here the CDR3 reads CAWSVRGGYGYTF. The CDR3 DNA is TGTGCCTGGAGTGTACGCGGGGGCTATGGCTACACCTTC.

The J gene is TRBJ1-5, the V gene TRBV7-2; D is perhaps TRBD1 (6 bases). The CDR3 has 15 amino acids. Looked up from germline, CDR1 is SGHTA and CDR2 is FQGNSA. V lost 0 bases and J 3 bases, leaving 9 bases between the germline ends. CDR3 loop: CASSLAPGDNQPQHF. As DNA, the CDR3 is TGTGCCAGCAGCTTAGCGCCAGGGGACAATCAGCCCCAGCATTTT.

The chain is built from TRBV7-8 and TRBJ1-5; no firm D call. Germline values: CDR1 SGHVS, CDR2 FQNEAQ. This CDR3 comprises 13 residues. The ends were cut back, 3 bases at V and 4 bases at J, with 7 bases in the middle. The CDR3 nucleotides read TGTGCCAGCAGCTTCAGGATGAATCAGCCCCAGCATTTT. It specifies CASSFRMNQPQHF.